A selection of T cell receptor beta chains follows, all from one sample in a study of OX40 agonist ivuxolimab in advanced cancers. Data came from immunoSEQ multiplex PCR; TCRdb stores just in-frame clones and leaves some out. Of around 70,000 clones listed, about four fifths were seen once; the top ten hold around 0.78%. This specimen was CD4+ or CD8+ T cells sorted from blood, taken in a trial of the OX40 agonist ivuxolimab. Every receptor here comes from an adult with an advanced solid tumor such as melanoma, head and neck, liver or kidney cancer. Each CDR3 is given with its conserved first and last residue. Each record gives: V gene, J gene, CDR3 protein.

>TRBV28|TRBJ1-4
CASSSFGQNEKLFF
>TRBV7-9|TRBJ1-1
CASSLQSGGTEAFF
>TRBV5-4|TRBJ2-2
CATWGGGGRTGELFF
>TRBV19|TRBJ1-1
CASSIGRRGVNYEDTEAFF
>TRBV4-1|TRBJ1-1
CASSQDRGAPGTEAFF
>TRBV28|TRBJ1-5
CASRAASYQPQHF
>TRBV18|TRBJ1-4
CASSGPGGEEKLFF
>TRBV5-1|TRBJ2-7
CASSPGAERYYEQYF
>TRBV4-2|TRBJ1-5
CASSQGRQTEYSNQPQHF
>TRBV5-1|TRBJ2-1
CASSRLKADRSVNNEQFF
>TRBV2|TRBJ2-5
CASSADRDQETQYF
>TRBV13|TRBJ2-1
CASSSTGGQTYNEQFF
>TRBV4-1|TRBJ1-1
CASSQEGQGRKAFF
>TRBV2|TRBJ1-2
CASSERQGAAGYTF
>TRBV5-1|TRBJ1-2
CASNPVQGANYGYTF
>TRBV30|TRBJ1-5
CAWNRGNQPQHF
>TRBV7-5|TRBJ2-7
CARSLGCGADYEQYF
>TRBV5-4|TRBJ2-5
CASSRQGLGETQYF
>TRBV14|TRBJ2-5
CASSPGLAGQETQYF
>TRBV4-1|TRBJ1-5
CASSRTKTGQRSNQPQHF
>TRBV6-5|TRBJ1-2
CASSVGGTDYGYTF
>TRBV4-3|TRBJ2-3
CASSQVGGGSTDTQYF
>TRBV19|TRBJ2-1
CASSTPTSLSSYNEQFF
>TRBV6-6|TRBJ2-2
CASKAGGNTGELFF
>TRBV6-5|TRBJ2-1
CASRAARREMNEQFF
>TRBV2|TRBJ1-5
CASKGALGSNQPQHF
>TRBV27|TRBJ2-7
CASSLRRGSSYEQYF
>TRBV6-1|TRBJ1-6
CASAGTLNNSPLHF
>TRBV11-3|TRBJ1-6
CASNLRPGQGVRDSPLHF
>TRBV7-2|TRBJ1-1
CASSLKRTLPTEAFF
>TRBV5-1|TRBJ2-1
CASSARRDEQFF
>TRBV5-4|TRBJ2-5
CASSLGSGGFVETQYF
>TRBV2|TRBJ1-2
CASSELGNNYGYTF
>TRBV28|TRBJ2-5
CASTNKETQYF
>TRBV1|TRBJ1-1
CTSAKDSPNTEAFF
>TRBV11-2|TRBJ2-2
CASSSFFDGELFF
>TRBV4-1|TRBJ1-4
CASSHVRTGGVEKLFF
>TRBV9|TRBJ2-1
CASSVGTGGSYNEQFF
>TRBV13|TRBJ1-6
CASSYRTGNNSPLHF
>TRBV9|TRBJ2-3
CASSVGQTDTQYF
>TRBV19|TRBJ1-5
CASTGPYQPQHF
>TRBV7-2|TRBJ1-6
CASSLGQVGSPLHF
>TRBV5-6|TRBJ2-1
CASSFLSQNNEQFF
>TRBV19|TRBJ1-5
CASSLESGDQPQHF
>TRBV30|TRBJ2-2
CAWSQGTASGELFF
>TRBV18|TRBJ2-1
CASSPEGSRLAGVDNEQFF
>TRBV2|TRBJ2-1
CASSERRAGSYNEQFF
>TRBV28|TRBJ2-3
CASTPRDYPQRQYF
>TRBV11-2|TRBJ1-5
CASTKLSGVGQPQHF
>TRBV10-1|TRBJ1-1
CASSRSRGTEAFF
>TRBV19|TRBJ1-1
CASSSRVGSSLNTEAFF
>TRBV28|TRBJ1-2
CASSSGGTLYGYTF
>TRBV7-2|TRBJ2-2
CASRRLAYTGELFF
>TRBV19|TRBJ2-2
CASSIAGRGYTGELFF
>TRBV19|TRBJ1-2
CASSKSGQGYPIRSGYTF
>TRBV9|TRBJ1-1
CASSVAPNTEAFF
>TRBV29-1|TRBJ1-2
CSVGQINYGYTF
>TRBV11-1|TRBJ1-2
CASSQPEAGIQGTSTF
>TRBV19|TRBJ2-3
CASSVTGGAPTDTQYF
>TRBV27|TRBJ2-7
CASSPRVAATGEQYF